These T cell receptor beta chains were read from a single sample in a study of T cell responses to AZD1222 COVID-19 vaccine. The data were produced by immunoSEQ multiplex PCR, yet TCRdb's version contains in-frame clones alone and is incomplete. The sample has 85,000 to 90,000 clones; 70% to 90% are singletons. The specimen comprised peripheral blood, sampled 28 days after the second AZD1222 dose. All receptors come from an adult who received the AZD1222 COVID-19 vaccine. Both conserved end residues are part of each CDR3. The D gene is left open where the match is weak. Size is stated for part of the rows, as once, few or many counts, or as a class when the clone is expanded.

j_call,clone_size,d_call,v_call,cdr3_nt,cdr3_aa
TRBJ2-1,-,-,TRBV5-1,TGCGCCAGCAGCTCCACAGGGAGAAGCTCCTACAATGAGCAGTTCTTC,CASSSTGRSSYNEQFF
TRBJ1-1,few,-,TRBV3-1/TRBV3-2,TGTGCCAGCAGCCAAGAAATTGGACAAGCTGAAGCTTTCTTT,CASSQEIGQAEAFF
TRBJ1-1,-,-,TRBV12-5,TGTGCTAGTGGTTTGGGCATCGGACCGGGGATGAACACTGAAGCTTTCTTT,CASGLGIGPGMNTEAFF
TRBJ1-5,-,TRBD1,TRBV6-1,TGTGCCAGCAGTGAAATGGACAGGGGAGGTCAGCCCCAGCATTTT,CASSEMDRGGQPQHF
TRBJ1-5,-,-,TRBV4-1,TGCGCCAGCAGCCAAGATATACCAGGTATCCAGCCCCAGCATTTT,CASSQDIPGIQPQHF
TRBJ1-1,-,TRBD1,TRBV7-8,TGTGCCAGCAGCCCACAGGGGGCGCAGACTGAAGCTTTCTTT,CASSPQGAQTEAFF
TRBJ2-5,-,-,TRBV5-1,TGCGCCAGCAGCTGGGACCTAGGCGGGGAGACCCAGTACTTC,CASSWDLGGETQYF
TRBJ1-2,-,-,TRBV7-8,TGTGCCAGCAGCCGAGGTGGGTCGGCCCCCATCACGGGCGGCTACACCTTC,CASSRGGSAPITGGYTF
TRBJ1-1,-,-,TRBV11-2,TGTGCCAGCAGCTTAGGGAGTGGGGTTGGGAACACTGAAGCTTTCTTT,CASSLGSGVGNTEAFF
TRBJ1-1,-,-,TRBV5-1,TGCGCCAGCAGCACACAGATAAACACTGAAGCTTTCTTT,CASSTQINTEAFF
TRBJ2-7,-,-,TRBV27,TGTGCCAGCAGTTTATCGTACAGAAGCTCCTACGAGCAGTACTTC,CASSLSYRSSYEQYF
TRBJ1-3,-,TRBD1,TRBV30,TGTGCCTGGAGTGTAAAAGGGACAGGAGGAAACACCATATATTTT,CAWSVKGTGGNTIYF
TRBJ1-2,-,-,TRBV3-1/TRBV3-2,TGTGCCAGCAGCCAAGCATTACAGGACTTCTATGGCTACACCTTC,CASSQALQDFYGYTF
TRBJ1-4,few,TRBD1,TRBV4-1,TGCGCCAGCAGCCAAGTGGTAGTGACAGGGGGTGTTGGAAAACTGTTTTTT,CASSQVVVTGGVGKLFF
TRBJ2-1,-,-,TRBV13,TGTGCCAGCAGCCCAGAGTTAGCGGCAAACAATGAGCAGTTCTTC,CASSPELAANNEQFF
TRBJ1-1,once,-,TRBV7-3,TGTGCCAGCAGCTTAAATGGGGTGAACACTGAAGCTTTCTTT,CASSLNGVNTEAFF
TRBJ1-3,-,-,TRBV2,TGTGCCAGCAGTGTAGGGGCCCGAAACACCATATATTTT,CASSVGARNTIYF
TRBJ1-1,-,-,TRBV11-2,TGTGCCAGCAGCCCGGGACTTCCTGAAGCTTTCTTT,CASSPGLPEAFF
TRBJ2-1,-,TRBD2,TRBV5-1,TGCGCCAGCAGCTTGGCCGGACTAGCGGGAGGAACTATAGGGTTCTTC,CASSLAGLAGGTIGFF
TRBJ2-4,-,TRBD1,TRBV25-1,TGTGCCAGCAGTACTCAGACAGGGAAAAACATTCAGTACTTC,CASSTQTGKNIQYF
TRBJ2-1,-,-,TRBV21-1,TGTGCCAGCAGCATCCGGGACAGCTCCTACAATGAGCAGTTCTTC,CASSIRDSSYNEQFF
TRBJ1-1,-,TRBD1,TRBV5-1,TGCGCCAGCAGCTCTCAGACAGGGAATGAAGCTTTCTTT,CASSSQTGNEAFF
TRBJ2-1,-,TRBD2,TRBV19,TGTGCCAGTAGTCAAGCTCTAGCGGGGTTTCCCTACAATGAGCAGTTCTTC,CASSQALAGFPYNEQFF
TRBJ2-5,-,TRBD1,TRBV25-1,TGTGCCAGCAGTGAATGGTCAGGGGGTTTGGAGACCCAGTACTTC,CASSEWSGGLETQYF
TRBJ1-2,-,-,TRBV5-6,TGTGCCAGCAGCATAGGGACGGACTATGGCTACACCTTC,CASSIGTDYGYTF
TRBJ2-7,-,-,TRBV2,TGTGCCAGCCTTGGAATGACAGTCAGATACGAGCAGTACTTC,CASLGMTVRYEQYF
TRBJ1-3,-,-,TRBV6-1,TGTGCCAGCAGTGAAGCGGGGGGAAACACCATATATTTT,CASSEAGGNTIYF
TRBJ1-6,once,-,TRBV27,TGTGCCAGCAGTTCGGACGGTTGGGCCCTTTATAATTCACCCCTCCACTTT,CASSSDGWALYNSPLHF
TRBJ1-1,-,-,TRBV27,TGTGCCAGCAGTTTAGCCTTCGGGGGGCGAGGCACTGAAGCTTTCTTT,CASSLAFGGRGTEAFF
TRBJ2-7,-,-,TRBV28,TGTGCCAGCAGTGCTTCCTACGAGCAGTACTTC,CASSASYEQYF
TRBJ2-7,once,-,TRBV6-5,TGTGCCAGCAGTTGGCGACAGATTGCGGCTTACGAGCAGTACTTC,CASSWRQIAAYEQYF
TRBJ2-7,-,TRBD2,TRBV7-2,TGTGCCAGCAGCTTAGAATTAGCGGGGGCCTACGAGCAGTACTTC,CASSLELAGAYEQYF
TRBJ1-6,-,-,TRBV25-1,TGTGCCAGCAGCGCAAACCGAGAACCCCTCCACTTT,CASSANREPLHF
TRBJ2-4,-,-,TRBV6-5,TGTGCCAGCAGCCGGGGGAGGAGAGACATTCAGTACTTC,CASSRGRRDIQYF
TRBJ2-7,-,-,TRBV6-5,TGTGCCAGCAGTTACTCCCGGACCCACCGGGTCGAGCAGTACTTC,CASSYSRTHRVEQYF
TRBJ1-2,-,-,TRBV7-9,TGTGCCAGCACCCCCAGGGGAGGCTACACCTTC,CASTPRGGYTF
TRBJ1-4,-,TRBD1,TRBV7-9,TGTGCCAGCAGCTTAGGTGCAGGGGGCCCTACTATTGAAAAACTGTTTTTT,CASSLGAGGPTIEKLFF
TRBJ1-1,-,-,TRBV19,TGTGCCACCAACGGACGGTTGAACACTGAAGCTTTCTTT,CATNGRLNTEAFF
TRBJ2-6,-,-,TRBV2,TGTGCCAGCACCTTACAGGGTTCCGGGGCCAACGTCCTGACTTTC,CASTLQGSGANVLTF
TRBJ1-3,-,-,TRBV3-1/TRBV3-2,TGTGCCAGCAGCCAAGATGTGGTGGGTACCAGAAACACCATATATTTT,CASSQDVVGTRNTIYF
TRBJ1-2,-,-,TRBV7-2,TGTGCCAGCAGCTTAGGGGGCAGGGTTTATGGCTACACCTTC,CASSLGGRVYGYTF
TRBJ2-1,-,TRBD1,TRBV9,TGTGCCAGCAGCGAGACAGGACAGGGTACCTACAATGAGCAGTTCTTC,CASSETGQGTYNEQFF
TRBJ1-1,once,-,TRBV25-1,TGTGCCAGCAGTGTCCAAGTGAACACTGAAGCTTTCTTT,CASSVQVNTEAFF
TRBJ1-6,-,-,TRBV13,TGTGCCAGCAGCTTCGGTAGGCAGGGAGGCTCACCCCTCCACTTT,CASSFGRQGGSPLHF
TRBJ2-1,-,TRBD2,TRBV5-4,TGTGCCAGCAGCTTGGCCAGCGGGGGGGCCCCCTACAATGAGCAGTTCTTC,CASSLASGGAPYNEQFF
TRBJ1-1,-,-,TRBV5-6,TGTGCCAGCAGCCTAGGACAAGGTTGGGGCGCTGAAGCTTTCTTT,CASSLGQGWGAEAFF
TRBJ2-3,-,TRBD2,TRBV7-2,TGTGCCAGCAGCCCGATCCTACTAGCGGGGATCACAGATACGCAGTATTTT,CASSPILLAGITDTQYF
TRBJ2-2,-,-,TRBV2,TGTGCCAGCAGGAAAGACACCGGGGAGCTGTTTTTT,CASRKDTGELFF
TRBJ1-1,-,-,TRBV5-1,TGCGCCAGCAGCTTGATGTTGACAGGAATTGAAGCTTTCTTT,CASSLMLTGIEAFF
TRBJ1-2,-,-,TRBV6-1,TGTGCCAGCAGTGATCCAGCCAGCAATGGCTACACCTTC,CASSDPASNGYTF
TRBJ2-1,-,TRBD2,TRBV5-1,TGCGCCAGCAGCTTGGAACTAGCGGGTAACAATGAGCAGTTCTTC,CASSLELAGNNEQFF
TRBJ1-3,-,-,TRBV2,TGTGCCAGCAGTGTCAGGGAGAGGGGAAACACCATATATTTT,CASSVRERGNTIYF
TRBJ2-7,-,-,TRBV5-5,TGTGCCAGCAGCTTGGCCAGGGGGGACTACGAGCAGTACTTC,CASSLARGDYEQYF
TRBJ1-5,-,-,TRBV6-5,TGTGCCAGCAGTCCCCGCCCGGGAAGCAATCAGCCCCAGCATTTT,CASSPRPGSNQPQHF
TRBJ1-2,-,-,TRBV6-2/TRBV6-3,TGTGCCAGCAGCCTGTTGGGGGAAAACTATGGCTACACCTTC,CASSLLGENYGYTF
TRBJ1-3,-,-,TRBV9,TGTGCCAGCAGCGTCGCGTCTGGAAACACCATATATTTT,CASSVASGNTIYF
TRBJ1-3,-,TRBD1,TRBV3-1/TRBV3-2,TGTGCCAGCAGCTTACAGGGGGCAGACACCATATATTTT,CASSLQGADTIYF
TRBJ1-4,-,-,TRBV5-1,TGCGCCAGTCTCCAGGGTAAAAAACTGTTTTTT,CASLQGKKLFF
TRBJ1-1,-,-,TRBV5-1,TGCGCCAGCAGCTTGGTACCGGGACAAAACACTGAAGCTTTCTTT,CASSLVPGQNTEAFF
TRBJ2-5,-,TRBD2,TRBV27,TGTGCCAGCAGTTTCTCCGGGGGAGGGGAGACCCAGTACTTC,CASSFSGGGETQYF